These T cell receptor beta chains were read from a single sample in a study of blood T cell repertoires in COVID-19. Measured with immunoSEQ multiplex PCR; TCRdb has only the in-frame clones, and not every one. The repertoire holds about 130,000 clones, around 80% seen once, with roughly a sixth in the top ten. Material for sequencing was peripheral blood. These TCRs come from a man aged 25 to 40 with COVID-19, enrolled during active disease. Each CDR3 is given with its conserved first and last residue. D genes are given only for firm matches. Some rows mark clone size as missing; the rest say once, few, many or name a class of expanded clone.

abundance: .
d_gene: .
v_gene: TRBV4-3
j_gene: TRBJ1-1
CDR3aa: CASSQGSGGLAFF
CDR3nt: TGCGCCAGCAGCCAAGGAAGCGGGGGATTGGCTTTCTTT

abundance: .
d_gene: .
v_gene: TRBV5-6
j_gene: TRBJ2-2
CDR3aa: CASSFRGGNTGELFF
CDR3nt: TGTGCCAGCAGCTTTAGGGGCGGGAACACCGGGGAGCTGTTTTTT

abundance: .
d_gene: TRBD1
v_gene: TRBV5-6
j_gene: TRBJ2-7
CDR3aa: CASSPVGGENEQYF
CDR3nt: TGTGCCAGCAGCCCCGTAGGGGGCGAGAACGAGCAGTACTTC

abundance: .
d_gene: TRBD1
v_gene: TRBV4-1
j_gene: TRBJ1-2
CDR3aa: CASSQGQGFNYGYTF
CDR3nt: TGCGCCAGCAGCCAAGGACAGGGGTTTAACTATGGCTACACCTTC

abundance: .
d_gene: TRBD1
v_gene: TRBV4-1
j_gene: TRBJ1-1
CDR3aa: CASRQGGGLNTEAFF
CDR3nt: TGCGCCAGCAGACAAGGGGGCGGTTTGAACACTGAAGCTTTCTTT

abundance: once
d_gene: TRBD1
v_gene: TRBV19
j_gene: TRBJ1-5
CDR3aa: CASSSPGTDFNQPQHF
CDR3nt: TGTGCCAGTAGTTCCCCCGGGACAGACTTCAATCAGCCCCAGCATTTT

abundance: .
d_gene: .
v_gene: TRBV6-5
j_gene: TRBJ1-2
CDR3aa: CASSPDSDYGYTF
CDR3nt: TGTGCCAGCAGTCCTGACAGCGACTATGGCTACACCTTC

abundance: .
d_gene: .
v_gene: TRBV6-5
j_gene: TRBJ1-1
CDR3aa: CASRRQALPEAFF
CDR3nt: TGTGCCAGCAGGCGACAGGCCCTCCCCGAAGCTTTCTTT

abundance: .
d_gene: TRBD1
v_gene: TRBV6-5
j_gene: TRBJ2-2
CDR3aa: CASSPQGVGGELFF
CDR3nt: TGTGCCAGCAGTCCTCAGGGGGTGGGCGGGGAGCTGTTTTTT

abundance: once
d_gene: TRBD1
v_gene: TRBV29-1
j_gene: TRBJ1-1
CDR3aa: CSAGTGTVEAFF
CDR3nt: TGCAGCGCCGGGACAGGGACCGTGGAAGCTTTCTTT

abundance: .
d_gene: TRBD1
v_gene: TRBV27
j_gene: TRBJ2-7
CDR3aa: CASSLDRGVSEQYF
CDR3nt: TGTGCCAGCAGTTTAGACAGGGGGGTCAGCGAGCAGTACTTC

abundance: .
d_gene: TRBD1
v_gene: TRBV7-9
j_gene: TRBJ2-7
CDR3aa: CASSPQGQGSYEQYF
CDR3nt: TGTGCCAGCAGCCCCCAGGGACAGGGCTCCTACGAGCAGTACTTC

abundance: .
d_gene: .
v_gene: TRBV6-6
j_gene: TRBJ1-3
CDR3aa: CASSLSRTGSGNTIYF
CDR3nt: TGTGCCAGCAGTCTCTCTCGAACAGGGAGTGGAAACACCATATATTTT

abundance: .
d_gene: .
v_gene: TRBV7-9
j_gene: TRBJ1-2
CDR3aa: CASSLAGTGRSGYTF
CDR3nt: TGTGCCAGCAGCTTAGCGGGCACAGGGAGAAGCGGCTACACCTTC

abundance: .
d_gene: .
v_gene: TRBV30
j_gene: TRBJ2-2
CDR3aa: CAWSVRTSIGELFF
CDR3nt: TGTGCCTGGAGTGTACGGACTTCGATCGGGGAGCTGTTTTTT

abundance: once
d_gene: .
v_gene: TRBV5-1
j_gene: TRBJ1-1
CDR3aa: CASSFYREGTEAFF
CDR3nt: TGCGCCAGCAGCTTTTACAGGGAAGGTACTGAAGCTTTCTTT

abundance: .
d_gene: .
v_gene: TRBV5-4
j_gene: TRBJ1-4
CDR3aa: CASSLKQGTNEKLFF
CDR3nt: TGTGCCAGCAGCTTGAAACAGGGAACTAATGAAAAACTGTTTTTT

abundance: .
d_gene: .
v_gene: TRBV28
j_gene: TRBJ1-1
CDR3aa: CASSLGARRNPEAFF
CDR3nt: TGTGCCAGCAGTTTAGGGGCCAGGCGGAATCCTGAAGCTTTCTTT

abundance: .
d_gene: .
v_gene: TRBV27
j_gene: TRBJ2-1
CDR3aa: CASRGLGGLGYNEQFF
CDR3nt: TGTGCCAGCAGGGGGCTGGGGGGGCTAGGGTACAATGAGCAGTTCTTC

abundance: .
d_gene: .
v_gene: TRBV5-1
j_gene: TRBJ2-2
CDR3aa: CASSWRMRTGGDQTGELFF
CDR3nt: TGCGCCAGCAGCTGGAGGATGCGTACTGGGGGCGATCAGACCGGGGAGCTGTTTTTT

abundance: .
d_gene: TRBD1
v_gene: TRBV27
j_gene: TRBJ1-6
CDR3aa: CASSYIRGINSPLHF
CDR3nt: TGTGCCAGCAGTTATATCAGGGGGATAAACTCACCCCTCCACTTT

abundance: once
d_gene: .
v_gene: TRBV10-3
j_gene: TRBJ1-2
CDR3aa: CANDQILYSGYTF
CDR3nt: TGTGCCAACGACCAAATATTATATAGCGGCTACACCTTC

abundance: .
d_gene: .
v_gene: TRBV29-1
j_gene: TRBJ2-3
CDR3aa: CSVEDVAGEDTDTQYF
CDR3nt: TGCAGCGTTGAAGATGTCGCTGGTGAGGACACAGATACGCAGTATTTT

abundance: .
d_gene: .
v_gene: TRBV6-5
j_gene: TRBJ1-2
CDR3aa: CASSYAYRVGGYTF
CDR3nt: TGTGCCAGCAGTTACGCCTACAGGGTTGGCGGCTACACCTTC

abundance: .
d_gene: .
v_gene: TRBV5-1
j_gene: TRBJ2-3
CDR3aa: CASSSGLRTDTQYF
CDR3nt: TGCGCCAGCAGCTCGGGACTGCGCACAGATACGCAGTATTTT

abundance: .
d_gene: .
v_gene: TRBV5-4
j_gene: TRBJ1-1
CDR3aa: CASRRGGNTEAFF
CDR3nt: TGTGCCAGCCGTAGGGGGGGGAACACTGAAGCTTTCTTT

abundance: .
d_gene: TRBD2
v_gene: TRBV3-1/TRBV3-2
j_gene: TRBJ2-7
CDR3aa: CASSQELAGRSYEQYF
CDR3nt: TGTGCCAGCAGCCAAGAACTAGCGGGTCGTTCCTACGAGCAGTACTTC

abundance: .
d_gene: .
v_gene: TRBV6-2/TRBV6-3
j_gene: TRBJ1-6
CDR3aa: CASSSAGAGAFQLHF
CDR3nt: TGTGCCAGCAGCTCCGCAGGGGCCGGAGCCTTTCAACTCCACTTT

abundance: once
d_gene: .
v_gene: TRBV12-3/TRBV12-4
j_gene: TRBJ1-1
CDR3aa: CASSSEGNTEAFF
CDR3nt: TGTGCCAGCAGTTCAGAGGGGAACACTGAAGCTTTCTTT

abundance: .
d_gene: .
v_gene: TRBV28
j_gene: TRBJ1-6
CDR3aa: CASSLLGGDSPLHF
CDR3nt: TGTGCCAGCAGTTTATTGGGCGGGGACTCACCCCTCCACTTT

abundance: .
d_gene: .
v_gene: TRBV19
j_gene: TRBJ2-2
CDR3aa: CASSIQQGNTGELFF
CDR3nt: TGTGCCAGTAGTATCCAACAGGGGAACACCGGGGAGCTGTTTTTT

abundance: .
d_gene: .
v_gene: TRBV6-1
j_gene: TRBJ2-7
CDR3aa: CASSEEGEGSYEQYF
CDR3nt: TGTGCCAGCAGTGAGGAGGGAGAAGGCTCCTACGAGCAGTACTTC

abundance: .
d_gene: TRBD1
v_gene: TRBV7-2
j_gene: TRBJ1-2
CDR3aa: CASSLLQGNGYTF
CDR3nt: TGTGCCAGCAGCTTACTACAGGGGAATGGCTACACCTTC

abundance: .
d_gene: TRBD2
v_gene: TRBV3-1/TRBV3-2
j_gene: TRBJ2-7
CDR3aa: CASSQDAAGGLDEQYF
CDR3nt: TGTGCCAGCAGCCAAGATGCGGCGGGAGGGTTGGACGAGCAGTACTTC

abundance: .
d_gene: .
v_gene: TRBV18
j_gene: TRBJ1-2
CDR3aa: CASSPETGTGRGYTF
CDR3nt: TGTGCCAGCTCACCCGAAACAGGGACGGGACGTGGCTACACCTTC

abundance: once
d_gene: .
v_gene: TRBV27
j_gene: TRBJ2-7
CDR3aa: CASSFGDTGNYEQYF
CDR3nt: TGTGCCAGCAGTTTCGGGGACACAGGGAACTACGAGCAGTACTTC

abundance: once
d_gene: .
v_gene: TRBV5-5
j_gene: TRBJ1-1
CDR3aa: CASSYWTYLNTEAFF
CDR3nt: TGTGCCAGCAGCTACTGGACTTACCTGAACACTGAAGCTTTCTTT

abundance: .
d_gene: TRBD1
v_gene: TRBV24-1
j_gene: TRBJ1-5
CDR3aa: CATSDSKGQGRYQPQHF
CDR3nt: TGTGCCACCAGTGATTCGAAGGGACAGGGGAGGTATCAGCCCCAGCATTTT

abundance: once
d_gene: .
v_gene: TRBV10-3
j_gene: TRBJ1-2
CDR3aa: CAISADRVYGYTF
CDR3nt: TGTGCCATCAGTGCGGACAGAGTCTATGGCTACACCTTC

abundance: .
d_gene: .
v_gene: TRBV4-1
j_gene: TRBJ2-3
CDR3aa: CASSQVEVWPGKGADTQYF
CDR3nt: TGCGCCAGCAGCCAAGTCGAGGTCTGGCCAGGCAAGGGGGCAGATACGCAGTATTTT

abundance: .
d_gene: .
v_gene: TRBV28
j_gene: TRBJ2-7
CDR3aa: CASSLGGAVHEQYF
CDR3nt: TGTGCCAGCAGTTTAGGCGGGGCGGTCCACGAGCAGTACTTC

abundance: .
d_gene: .
v_gene: TRBV30
j_gene: TRBJ1-5
CDR3aa: CAWSRGRNQPQHF
CDR3nt: TGTGCCTGGAGTAGGGGAAGGAATCAGCCCCAGCATTTT

abundance: .
d_gene: TRBD2
v_gene: TRBV28
j_gene: TRBJ2-1
CDR3aa: CASSLLAGAYNEQFF
CDR3nt: TGTGCCAGCAGTTTATTGGCGGGGGCCTACAATGAGCAGTTCTTC

abundance: .
d_gene: .
v_gene: TRBV5-4
j_gene: TRBJ2-1
CDR3aa: CASSAGTGYNEQFF
CDR3nt: TGTGCCAGCAGCGCAGGAACGGGGTACAATGAGCAGTTCTTC

abundance: .
d_gene: TRBD2
v_gene: TRBV10-2
j_gene: TRBJ2-2
CDR3aa: CASRLAGVGGELFF
CDR3nt: TGCGCCAGCAGGCTAGCGGGAGTAGGGGGGGAGCTGTTTTTT

abundance: .
d_gene: .
v_gene: TRBV29-1
j_gene: TRBJ2-3
CDR3aa: CSVRDNTDTQYF
CDR3nt: TGCAGCGTACGGGACAACACAGATACGCAGTATTTT

abundance: once
d_gene: TRBD1
v_gene: TRBV11-3
j_gene: TRBJ2-5
CDR3aa: CASRDREQETQYF
CDR3nt: TGTGCCAGCAGAGACAGGGAGCAAGAGACCCAGTACTTC

abundance: .
d_gene: TRBD1
v_gene: TRBV5-1
j_gene: TRBJ2-2
CDR3aa: CASSYYEATGANTGELFF
CDR3nt: TGCGCCAGCAGCTATTATGAAGCGACAGGGGCGAACACCGGGGAGCTGTTTTTT

abundance: .
d_gene: .
v_gene: TRBV5-4
j_gene: TRBJ2-3
CDR3aa: CASSSRGGGTDTQYF
CDR3nt: TGTGCCAGCAGCTCAAGGGGGGGCGGCACAGATACGCAGTATTTT

abundance: .
d_gene: TRBD2
v_gene: TRBV19
j_gene: TRBJ2-1
CDR3aa: CASSNARLAGGLYNEQFF
CDR3nt: TGTGCCAGTAGCAATGCGAGACTAGCGGGGGGCTTATACAATGAGCAGTTCTTC